The entry below describes one T cell receptor (beta chain). Its antigen is as yet unknown. Just one base apart from a much larger clone, this may be a read error. Amplification of TCR alpha and beta CDR3 regions from RNA used iRepertoire nested multiplex PCR. In TCRdb, the multiplex PCR reads were re-called with MiXCR into one record per CDR3 protein. The data show roughly 130,000 distinct CDR3 sequences, 24% seen once. The ends were cut back, 3 bases at V and 7 bases at J, with 10 bases in the middle. The CDR3 is made up of 14 amino acids. The germline V gene has CDR1 MNHEY and CDR2 SMNVEV (reference sequence). These data are taken from a study of glioma-infiltrating T cells. The study's findings and limits: Tissue and blood shared very few CDR3 sequences.

The sequenced material came from glioma tissue, nonneoplastic brain tissue, or PBMCs (not recorded which). The origin of this receptor is a human donor with low-grade glioma or glioblastoma, undergoing nonglioma brain surgery, or in good health (not recorded which). V is TRBV27 and J is TRBJ1-6; D is unresolved. CDR3 sequence: CASSFWRKNSPLHF. DNA of the CDR3: TGTGCCAGCAGTTTCTGGCGGAAGAATTCACCCCTCCACTTT.